This T cell receptor beta chain was sequenced during a study of blood T cell repertoires in COVID-19. The V end was cut by 2 bases, the J end by 6 bases, with 9 bases between. Per the germline V gene, CDR1 is SGHRS and CDR2 is YFSETQ. The CDR3 covers 14 residues. In the original analysis: Estimation of nucleated cell counts was performed using reference gene primer amplification. The data were produced by immunoSEQ multiplex PCR, yet TCRdb's version contains in-frame clones alone and is incomplete. D and trimming were read from the DNA, whereas the V and J calls and clone size are those reported in that table. Seen here are 220,000 or so clones, around 82% observed once, and the top ten hold roughly 3%.

This receptor was identified in a woman under 40 who had recovered from COVID-19. Input material: peripheral blood. The chain joins TRBV5-1 to TRBJ1-6; no clear D. CDR3 in amino acids: CASSFGPSNSPLHF. The CDR3 DNA sequence: TGCGCCAGCAGCTTCGGTCCCTCTAATTCACCCCTCCACTTT.